A selection of T cell receptor beta chains follows, all from one sample in a study of cytomegalovirus exposure and HLA in healthy donors. The table came from immunoSEQ multiplex PCR; TCRdb's copy has only in-frame clones and leaves some out. The data show roughly 100,000 clones, over 70% seen once. The sequenced material came from PBMCs. These receptor sequences come from a middle-aged man in good health and CMV-seronegative. The CDR3 runs from the conserved cysteine through the conserved F or W. A D gene is named only where the DNA matches it firmly. Where a row states a size, it is once, few, many or the class of an expanded clone; other rows omit it.

cdr3_aa: CASSRTSGSGANVLTF; cdr3_nt: TGCGCCAGCAGCCGGACTAGCGGCTCTGGGGCCAACGTCCTGACTTTC; j_call: TRBJ2-6; v_call: TRBV4-3; clone_size: medium-sized; d_call: TRBD2
cdr3_aa: CASSKLFSGTDPSWNF; cdr3_nt: TGTGCCAGTAGTAAATTATTCTCCGGGACAGACCCTTCTTGGAACTTC; j_call: TRBJ2-7; v_call: TRBV19; clone_size: few; d_call: TRBD1
cdr3_aa: CAIGTGRGLEQYF; cdr3_nt: TGTGCCATCGGGACAGGACGCGGTCTGGAGCAGTACTTC; j_call: TRBJ2-7; v_call: TRBV10-3; clone_size: -; d_call: TRBD1
cdr3_aa: CASSLSQGAYEQYF; cdr3_nt: TGTGCCAGCAGTTTGTCACAGGGCGCCTACGAGCAGTACTTC; j_call: TRBJ2-7; v_call: TRBV28; clone_size: -; d_call: -
cdr3_aa: CASSPLHGVTDTQYF; cdr3_nt: TGTGCCAGCAGTCCCCTCCACGGGGTCACAGATACGCAGTATTTT; j_call: TRBJ2-3; v_call: TRBV27; clone_size: -; d_call: -
cdr3_aa: CSVMVSSYNSPLHF; cdr3_nt: TGCAGCGTTATGGTCAGTTCCTATAATTCACCCCTCCACTTT; j_call: TRBJ1-6; v_call: TRBV29-1; clone_size: few; d_call: -
cdr3_aa: CSVRASWGGWRGNTIYF; cdr3_nt: TGCAGCGTACGCGCGTCCTGGGGGGGATGGAGGGGGAACACCATATATTTT; j_call: TRBJ1-3; v_call: TRBV29-1; clone_size: -; d_call: -
cdr3_aa: CASSKGLAGVWDTQYF; cdr3_nt: TGTGCCAGCAGTAAAGGACTAGCGGGAGTTTGGGATACGCAGTATTTT; j_call: TRBJ2-3; v_call: TRBV27; clone_size: once; d_call: TRBD2
cdr3_aa: CASSFGQGGGYTF; cdr3_nt: TGCGCCAGCAGCTTCGGACAGGGCGGGGGCTACACCTTC; j_call: TRBJ1-2; v_call: TRBV5-1; clone_size: -; d_call: TRBD1
cdr3_aa: CASSPDTANYGYTF; cdr3_nt: TGCGCCAGCAGCCCGGACACTGCTAACTATGGCTACACCTTC; j_call: TRBJ1-2; v_call: TRBV4-1; clone_size: once; d_call: -
cdr3_aa: CASKGFGLADTQYF; cdr3_nt: TGCGCCAGCAAAGGTTTTGGACTAGCAGATACGCAGTATTTT; j_call: TRBJ2-3; v_call: TRBV5-1; clone_size: -; d_call: TRBD2
cdr3_aa: CASSLGRRSNTGELFF; cdr3_nt: TGTGCCAGCTCTCTGGGTCGGCGGTCGAACACCGGGGAGCTGTTTTTT; j_call: TRBJ2-2; v_call: TRBV2; clone_size: -; d_call: -